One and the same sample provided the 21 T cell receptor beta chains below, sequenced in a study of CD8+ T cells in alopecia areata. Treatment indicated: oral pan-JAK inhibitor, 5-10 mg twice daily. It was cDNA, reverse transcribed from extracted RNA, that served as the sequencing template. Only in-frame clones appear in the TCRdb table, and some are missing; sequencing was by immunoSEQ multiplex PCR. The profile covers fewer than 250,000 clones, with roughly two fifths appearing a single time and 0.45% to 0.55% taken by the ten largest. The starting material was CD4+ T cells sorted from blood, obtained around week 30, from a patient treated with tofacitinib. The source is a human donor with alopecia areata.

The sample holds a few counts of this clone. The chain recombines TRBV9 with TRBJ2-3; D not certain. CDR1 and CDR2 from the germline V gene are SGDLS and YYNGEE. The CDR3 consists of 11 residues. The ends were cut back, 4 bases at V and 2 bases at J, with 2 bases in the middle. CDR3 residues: CASSTTDTQYF. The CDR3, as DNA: TGTGCCAGCAGCACCACAGATACGCAGTATTTT. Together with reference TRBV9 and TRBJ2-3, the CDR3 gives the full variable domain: DSGVTQTPKHLITATGQRVTLRCSPRSGDLSVYWYQQSLDQGLQFLIQYYNGEERAKGNILERFSAQQFPDLHSELNLSSLELGDSALYFCASSTTDTQYFGPGTRLTVL.

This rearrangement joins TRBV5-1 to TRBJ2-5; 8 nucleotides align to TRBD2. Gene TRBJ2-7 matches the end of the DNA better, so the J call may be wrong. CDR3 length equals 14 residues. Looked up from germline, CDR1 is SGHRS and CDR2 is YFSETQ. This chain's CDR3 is CASSVAGTSYEQYF. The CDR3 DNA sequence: TGCGCCAGCAGCGTAGCCGGGACTAGCTACGAGCAGTACTTC.

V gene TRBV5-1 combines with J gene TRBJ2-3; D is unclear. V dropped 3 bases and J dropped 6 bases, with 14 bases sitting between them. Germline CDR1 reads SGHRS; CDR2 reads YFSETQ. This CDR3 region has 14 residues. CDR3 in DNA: TGCGCCAGCAGCTCGGGCACGGCAACGGATACGCAGTATTTT. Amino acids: CASSSGTATDTQYF.

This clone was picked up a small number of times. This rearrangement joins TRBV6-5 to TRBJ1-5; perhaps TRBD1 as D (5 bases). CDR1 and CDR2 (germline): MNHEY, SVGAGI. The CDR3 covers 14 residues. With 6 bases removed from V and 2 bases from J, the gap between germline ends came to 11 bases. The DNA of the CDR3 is TGTGCCAGCAGAGTCGACAGCCGCAATCAGCCCCAGCATTTT. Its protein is CASRVDSRNQPQHF.

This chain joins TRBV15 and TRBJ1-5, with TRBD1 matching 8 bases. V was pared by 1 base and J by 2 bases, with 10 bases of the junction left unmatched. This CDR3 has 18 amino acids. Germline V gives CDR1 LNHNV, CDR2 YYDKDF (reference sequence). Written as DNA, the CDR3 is TGTGCCACCAGCAGAGTAAACTGGACAGGGAGGCGCAATCAGCCCCAGCATTTT. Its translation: CATSRVNWTGRRNQPQHF.

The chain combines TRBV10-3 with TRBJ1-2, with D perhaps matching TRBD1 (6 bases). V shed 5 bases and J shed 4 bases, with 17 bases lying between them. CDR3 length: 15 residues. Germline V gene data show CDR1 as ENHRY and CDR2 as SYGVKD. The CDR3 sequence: CAISSDSRTSYGYTF. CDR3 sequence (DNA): TGTGCCATCAGTTCGGACAGTAGGACCTCCTATGGCTACACCTTC.

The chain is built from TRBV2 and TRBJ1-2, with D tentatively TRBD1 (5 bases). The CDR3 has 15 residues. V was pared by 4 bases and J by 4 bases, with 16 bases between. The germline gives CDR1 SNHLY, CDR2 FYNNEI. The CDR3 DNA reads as TGTGCCAGCAGTGCGTGGCAGGGAGGAGGCTATGGCTACACCTTC. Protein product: CASSAWQGGGYGYTF. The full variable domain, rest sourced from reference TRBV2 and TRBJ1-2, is EPEVTQTPSHQVTQMGQEVILRCVPISNHLYFYWYRQILGQKVEFLVSFYNNEISEKSEIFDDQFSVERPDGSNFTLKIRSTKLEDSAMYFCASSAWQGGGYGYTFGSGTRLTVV.

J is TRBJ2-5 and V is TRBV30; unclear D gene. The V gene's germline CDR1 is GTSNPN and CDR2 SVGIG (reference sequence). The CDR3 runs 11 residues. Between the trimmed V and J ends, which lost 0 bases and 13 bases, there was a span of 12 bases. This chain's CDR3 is CAWSVQGHTYF. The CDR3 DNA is TGTGCCTGGAGTGTACAAGGCCACACGTACTTC.

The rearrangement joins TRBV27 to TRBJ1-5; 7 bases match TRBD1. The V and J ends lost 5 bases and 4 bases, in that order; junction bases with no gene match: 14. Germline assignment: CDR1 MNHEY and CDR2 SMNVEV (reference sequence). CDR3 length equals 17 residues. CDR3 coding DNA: TGTGCCAGCAGTCCCTCGACAGGGCCCTATGGTAATCAGCCCCAGCATTTT. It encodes CASSPSTGPYGNQPQHF.

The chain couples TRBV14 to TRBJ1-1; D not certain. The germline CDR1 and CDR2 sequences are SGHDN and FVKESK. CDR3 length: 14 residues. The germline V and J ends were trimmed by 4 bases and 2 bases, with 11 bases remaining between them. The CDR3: CASSRRRDNTEAFF. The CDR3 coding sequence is TGTGCCAGCAGCCGACGAAGGGATAACACTGAAGCTTTCTTT.

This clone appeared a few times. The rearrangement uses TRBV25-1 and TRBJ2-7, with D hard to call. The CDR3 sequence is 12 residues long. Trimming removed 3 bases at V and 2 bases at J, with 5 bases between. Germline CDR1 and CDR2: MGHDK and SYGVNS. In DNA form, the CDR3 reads TGTGCCAGCAGTGATAATACCTACGAGCAGTACTTC. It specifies CASSDNTYEQYF.

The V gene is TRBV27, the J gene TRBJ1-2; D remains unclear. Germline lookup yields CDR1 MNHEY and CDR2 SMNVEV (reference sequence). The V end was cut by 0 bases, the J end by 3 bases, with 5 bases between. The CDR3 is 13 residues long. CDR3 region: CASSLSRHYGYTF. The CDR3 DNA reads TGTGCCAGCAGTTTATCCAGACACTATGGCTACACCTTC.

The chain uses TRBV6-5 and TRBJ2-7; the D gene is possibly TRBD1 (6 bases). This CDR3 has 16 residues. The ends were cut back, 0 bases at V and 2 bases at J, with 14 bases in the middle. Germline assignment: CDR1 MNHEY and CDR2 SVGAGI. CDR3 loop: CASSYSGAGATYEQYF. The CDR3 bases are TGTGCCAGCAGTTACTCAGGGGCAGGGGCAACCTACGAGCAGTACTTC.

As DNA, the CDR3 is TGCGCCAGCAGGAAACCCGGGACTAGCGGGATCGAGCAGTTCTTC. This sequence encodes CASRKPGTSGIEQFF. This chain joins TRBV4-1 and TRBJ2-1, with 13 bases that match TRBD2. Germline CDR1 and CDR2: MGHRA and YSYEKL. The trim removed 6 bases at V and 10 bases at J, leaving 9 bases unmatched. The CDR3 runs to 15 residues.

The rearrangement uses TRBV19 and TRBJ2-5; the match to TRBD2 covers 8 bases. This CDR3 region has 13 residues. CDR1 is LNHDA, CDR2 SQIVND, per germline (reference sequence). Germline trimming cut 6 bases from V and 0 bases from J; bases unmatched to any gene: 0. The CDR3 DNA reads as TGTGCCAGTAGGACTAGCGACCAAGAGACCCAGTACTTC. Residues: CASRTSDQETQYF.

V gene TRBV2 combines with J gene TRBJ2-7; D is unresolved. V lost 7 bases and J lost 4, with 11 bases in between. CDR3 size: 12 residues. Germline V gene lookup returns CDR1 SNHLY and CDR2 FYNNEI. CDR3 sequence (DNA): TGTGCCAGCAATACACTGGAGTACGAGCAGTACTTC. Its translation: CASNTLEYEQYF.

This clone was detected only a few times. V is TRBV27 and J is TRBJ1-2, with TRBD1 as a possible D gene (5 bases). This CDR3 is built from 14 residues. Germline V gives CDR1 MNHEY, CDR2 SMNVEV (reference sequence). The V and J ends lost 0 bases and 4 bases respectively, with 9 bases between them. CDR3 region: CASSLSGQGYGYTF. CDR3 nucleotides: TGTGCCAGCAGTTTATCCGGGCAGGGCTATGGCTACACCTTC.

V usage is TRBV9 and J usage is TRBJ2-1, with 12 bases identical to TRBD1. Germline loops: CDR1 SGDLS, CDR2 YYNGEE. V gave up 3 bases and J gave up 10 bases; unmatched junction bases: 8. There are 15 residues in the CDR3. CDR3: CASSATGTGGREQFF. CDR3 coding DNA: TGTGCCAGCAGCGCGACGGGGACAGGGGGCCGGGAGCAGTTCTTC.

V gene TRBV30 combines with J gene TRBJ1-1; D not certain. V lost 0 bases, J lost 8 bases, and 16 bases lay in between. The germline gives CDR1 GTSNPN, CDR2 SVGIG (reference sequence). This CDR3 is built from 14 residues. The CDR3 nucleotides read TGTGCCTGGAGTGTACGGTCGGGGAGGTACGAAGCTTTCTTT. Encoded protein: CAWSVRSGRYEAFF.

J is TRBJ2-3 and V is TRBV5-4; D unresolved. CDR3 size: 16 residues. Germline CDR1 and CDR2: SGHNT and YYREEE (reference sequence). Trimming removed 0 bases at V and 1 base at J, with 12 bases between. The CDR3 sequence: CASSLAIDGGTDTQYF. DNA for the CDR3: TGTGCCAGCAGCTTGGCAATCGACGGAGGCACAGATACGCAGTATTTT. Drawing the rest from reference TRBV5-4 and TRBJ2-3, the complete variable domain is ETGVTQSPTHLIKTRGQQVTLRCSSQSGHNTVSWYQQALGQGPQFIFQYYREEENGRGNFPPRFSGLQFPNYSSELNVNALELDDSALYLCASSLAIDGGTDTQYFGPGTRLTVL.

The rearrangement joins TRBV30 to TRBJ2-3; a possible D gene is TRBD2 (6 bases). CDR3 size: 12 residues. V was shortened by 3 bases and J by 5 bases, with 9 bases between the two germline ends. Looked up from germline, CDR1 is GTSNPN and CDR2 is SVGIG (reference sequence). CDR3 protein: CAWSGTVDTQYF. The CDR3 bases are TGTGCCTGGAGCGGGACTGTAGATACGCAGTATTTT.